The next 18 T cell receptor beta chains were all read from a single sample in a study of regulatory T cells in long-lasting Graves disease. With iRepertoire HTBI primers and Arm-PCR of CDR3 regions, TCR beta libraries were built. From the multiplex PCR reads, TCRdb called clonotypes with MiXCR, one entry per CDR3 protein. The sample records some 440,000 distinct CDR3 sequences, less than 25% being singletons. The time point denotes: persistent/refractory GD, antithyroid drugs over 5 years with positive TRAb. The TCR library used RNA extracted from PBMCs. The material sequenced was peripheral blood mononuclear cells (PBMCs), taken when the disease was refractory, from a patient treated with antithyroid drugs. The receptors stem from a female donor with Graves disease.

This clonotype has a count of ten or more. This chain links TRBV28 with TRBJ2-7, with 7 bases lining up with TRBD1. V lost 5 bases to trimming and J lost 6 bases; unmatched junction nucleotides: 22. Germline loops: CDR1 MDHEN, CDR2 SYDVKM. This CDR3 is built from 18 residues. CDR3 DNA sequence: TGTGCCAGCAGTACAGGGGATAGTGGTCGTGGGAGCCCCTTCGAGCAGTACTTC. It codes for CASSTGDSGRGSPFEQYF.

The rearrangement uses TRBV7-9 and TRBJ2-5; D might be TRBD2 (5 bases). Germline CDR1 reads SEHNR; CDR2 reads FQNEAQ (reference sequence). The germline V and J ends were trimmed by 1 base and 5 bases, with 14 bases remaining between them. The length of the CDR3 is 15 residues. CDR3 coding DNA: TGTGCCAGCAGCTTAGTAGTGGGTTCGGGGGAGACCCAGTACTTC. Translating gives CASSLVVGSGETQYF.

This clonotype showed up just a few times. The genes are TRBV19 and TRBJ1-1; the D gene is possibly TRBD1 (6 bases). CDR1 is LNHDA, CDR2 SQIVND, per germline (reference sequence). Trimming removed 10 bases at V and 0 bases at J, with 18 bases between. There are 15 residues in the CDR3. The CDR3: CAKKQGRGMNTEAFF. CDR3 DNA: TGTGCCAAAAAACAGGGTAGGGGCATGAACACTGAAGCTTTCTTT.

The table lists this clonotype with many counts. The chain is built from TRBV30 and TRBJ2-4; maybe TRBD1 (7 bases). Per germline, CDR1 GTSNPN and CDR2 SVGIG (reference sequence). V dropped 7 bases and J dropped 6 bases, with 19 bases sitting between them. This CDR3 has 14 residues. CDR3 bases: TGTGCCTCAACGGCGGGGACAGCTAGAAACATTCAGTACTTC. It encodes CASTAGTARNIQYF.

This clonotype was counted ten times or more. This chain joins TRBV20-1 and TRBJ2-7, with 10 bases lining up with TRBD2. Trimming cost V 0 bases and J 5 bases; bases outside gene matches: 10. Per germline, CDR1 DFQATT and CDR2 SNEGSKA (reference sequence). This CDR3 spans 16 amino acids. The CDR3 nucleotides are TGCAGTGCTAGAGATCACCAAAGCGGGAGGGTCCACGAGCAGTACTTC. Protein sequence: CSARDHQSGRVHEQYF.

This rearrangement joins TRBV30 to TRBJ2-1; no clear D. Germline CDR1 and CDR2: GTSNPN and SVGIG (reference sequence). The CDR3 is made up of 13 amino acids. CDR3 DNA sequence: TGTGCTTCCGCCAAGAGCTCCTACAATGAGCAGTTCTTC. Protein sequence: CASAKSSYNEQFF.

This clonotype was observed many times. The CDR3 sequence: CASSYGPEAPGYEQYF. The CDR3 DNA is TGTGCCAGCAGTTACGGGCCGGAGGCCCCAGGATACGAGCAGTACTTC. The chain is built from TRBV6-5 and TRBJ2-7; a weak D match, TRBD2 (5 bases). This CDR3 region has 16 residues. Between the trimmed V and J ends, which lost 2 bases and 4 bases, there was a span of 18 bases. Germline V gene lookup returns CDR1 MNHEY and CDR2 SVGAGI.

CDR3 sequence reads: CASSEVQGWQTQYF. The CDR3 bases are TGTGCCAGCAGTGAAGTGCAGGGCTGGCAGACCCAGTACTTC. The rearrangement joins TRBV6-1 to TRBJ2-5; possibly TRBD1 for D (5 bases). This CDR3 is built from 14 residues. V was pared by 1 base and J by 6 bases, with 12 bases between. Germline values: CDR1 MNHNS, CDR2 SASEGT.

In its sample, this clonotype was seen many times. The chain combines TRBV28 with TRBJ2-7, with TRBD1 identical over 7 bases. Germline V gene lookup returns CDR1 MDHEN and CDR2 SYDVKM. The CDR3 has 17 residues. V trimming: 1 base; J trimming: 0 bases; junction bases outside the gene matches: 9. As DNA, the CDR3 is TGTGCCAGCAGTTTATTCGTGACAGGGCACCGCTCCTACGAGCAGTACTTC. It translates to CASSLFVTGHRSYEQYF.

This clonotype was picked up a small number of times. The genes are TRBV27 and TRBJ2-5; 7 bases fit TRBD2. Germline loops: CDR1 MNHEY, CDR2 SMNVEV (reference sequence). CDR3 length: 16 amino acids. V dropped 5 bases and J dropped 5; count of bases not matched to a gene: 14. CDR3 region: CASSPADTMGGETQYF. The CDR3 bases are TGTGCCAGCAGTCCCGCGGACACGATGGGGGGGGAGACCCAGTACTTC.

Remarks on this clonotype: This may be a read error: a much more frequent sequence differs by one nucleotide. The V gene is TRBV6-2 or TRBV6-3, the J gene TRBJ1-2; 7 bases are shared with TRBD1. With V trimmed by 6 bases and J by 4 bases, 14 bases remained unmatched. The CDR3 contains 16 residues. Germline CDR1 and CDR2: MNHEY and SVGEGT. DNA of the CDR3: TGTGCCAGCAGCCCAATCCGGGACAGCTCAAGCTATGGCTACACCTTC. It codes for CASSPIRDSSSYGYTF.

The chain joins TRBV27 to TRBJ1-5; the D is unclear. Trimming left V 5 bases short and J 6 bases short, with 11 bases between. This CDR3 comprises 13 residues. Germline V gene sequence: CDR1 MNHEY, CDR2 SMNVEV (reference sequence). The CDR3 coding sequence is TGTGCCAGCAGTATACTCAATAGTCAGCCCCAGCATTTT. It specifies CASSILNSQPQHF.

This chain uses TRBV20-1 with TRBJ2-2, with a weak D call TRBD1 (5 bases). Germline loops: CDR1 DFQATT, CDR2 SNEGSKA (reference sequence). V shed 6 bases and J shed 7 bases, with 12 bases lying between them. The CDR3 length is 12 residues. The DNA of the CDR3 is TGCAGTGCATACCAGGGAAACGGGGAGCTGTTTTTT. This codes for CSAYQGNGELFF.

The J gene is TRBJ2-1, the V gene TRBV20-1; 11 bases fit TRBD2. From germline, CDR1 is DFQATT and CDR2 SNEGSKA (reference sequence). The CDR3 is 15 amino acids. V gave up 2 bases and J gave up 7 bases; unmatched junction bases: 7. The CDR3 bases are TGCAGTGCTAGAACGTTAGCGGGAGGGCTGAATGAGCAGTTCTTC. This translates into CSARTLAGGLNEQFF.

Ten or more counts support this clonotype. The chain is built from TRBV12-3 or TRBV12-4 and TRBJ2-5, with D unclear. Trimming cost V 6 bases and J 2 bases, with 10 bases left between them. The CDR3 extends over 13 amino acids. The DNA of the CDR3 is TGTGCCAGCAGGATTTTCATGCAAGAGACCCAGTACTTC. Protein product: CASRIFMQETQYF.

This clonotype was counted a few times. This rearrangement joins TRBV6-5 to TRBJ1-4; D gene unclear. From germline, CDR1 is MNHEY and CDR2 SVGAGI. Trimming left V 2 bases short and J 6 bases short, with 10 bases between. This CDR3 is built from 14 residues. CDR3 bases: TGTGCCAGCAGTTACGCAGGAATAGATGAAAAACTGTTTTTT. This codes for CASSYAGIDEKLFF.

This clonotype was observed a few times. CDR3 sequence: CSATMPGTPLHRTSAKNIQYF. The CDR3 DNA reads TGCAGTGCTACAATGCCCGGGACACCACTACATAGAACCTCAGCCAAAAACATTCAGTACTTC. The rearrangement joins TRBV20-1 to TRBJ2-4; TRBD1 might be the D (6 bases). The CDR3 loop spans 21 amino acids. Trimming took 4 bases from V and 0 from J, leaving 31 bases between them. Per the germline V gene, CDR1 is DFQATT and CDR2 is SNEGSKA (reference sequence).

The chain combines TRBV5-1 with TRBJ2-7; D possibly matches TRBD1 or TRBD2 (5 bases each). The CDR3 length is 15 residues. The germline gives CDR1 SGHRS, CDR2 YFSETQ. V was cut by 4 bases and J by 2 bases, with 16 bases left in between. The CDR3 sequence: CASSPGTGFTYEQYF. As DNA, the CDR3 is TGCGCCAGCAGCCCCGGGACCGGGTTTACCTACGAGCAGTACTTC.